The entry below describes one T cell receptor (beta chain). Its cognate antigen is unknown. The source of the sample is a study of shared clonotypes between healthy human individuals. Overall study: Donors had three CD4 naive, three CD4 memory, two CD8 naive and one CD8 memory plate apiece.

Trimming at V came to 0 bases and at J to 3 bases, leaving 8 bases not matched to a gene. The CDR3 spans 17 residues. Repertoires were generated with immunoSEQ multiplex PCR, while TCRdb's copy carries only in-frame clones and drops some. Of about 2.1 million clones in the sample, roughly 91% were seen once. Study findings and constraints: Limitation of the genetic and exposure-history diversity represented came from the few donors.

Terminally differentiated effector memory CD45RA+ cells were excluded from the naive CD8 cells, which were CD45RO-negative and positively selected for CCR7. J is TRBJ1-2 and V is TRBV5-3; 10 bases map to TRBD1. TRBV5-3 is classed as an ORF, of uncertain function. The clonotype originates from a man in his late teens or twenties in good health. Some clones in this sample may be carry-over from other donors' samples. The material sequenced was naive CD8+ T cells from PBMCs. DNA for the CDR3: TGTGCCAGAAGCTTGGCCGGGGACAGGGGAAGGGACTATGGCTACACCTTC. Its translation: CARSLAGDRGRDYGYTF.